Listed below are T cell receptor beta chains from one sample, sequenced in a study of CD8+CD57+ T cells in acquired aplastic anemia. From the reads, TCRdb called clonotypes with MiXCR, one entry per CDR3 protein. Of approximately 98,000 distinct CDR3 sequences in the sample, 55% to 80% are singletons; the top ten hold over 55%. Input material: sorted CD4+, CD8+, or CD8+CD57+ T cells (not recorded which) from PBMCs. The receptors here all came from a human donor with aplastic anemia. The CDR3 runs from the conserved cysteine through the conserved F or W. Each record gives: clone size, J gene, D gene, V gene, CDR3 protein, CDR3 DNA. The D gene is left open where the match is weak. Size tells how often a clone was seen (once, few, many) or the class of an expanded clone, and some rows leave it out.

. | TRBJ2-7 | TRBD1 | TRBV29-1 | CSATTGISYEQYF | TGCAGCGCCACGACAGGGATTTCCTACGAGCAGTACTTC
. | TRBJ1-2 | . | TRBV29-1 | CSVEEDNYGYTF | TGCAGCGTTGAGGAGGACAACTATGGCTACACCTTC
. | TRBJ2-2 | . | TRBV7-7 | CASRDTGNTGELFF | TGTGCCAGCAGGGACACAGGGAACACCGGGGAGCTGTTTTTT
. | TRBJ1-1 | . | TRBV6-1 | CASTQEGNTEAFF | TGTGCCAGCACCCAGGAGGGGAACACTGAAGCTTTCTTT
. | TRBJ1-1 | . | TRBV10-3 | CAISESVGNTEAFF | TGTGCCATCAGTGAGTCTGTTGGGAACACTGAAGCTTTCTTT
. | TRBJ2-7 | . | TRBV7-2 | CASSSTGNYEQYF | TGTGCCAGCAGCTCAACAGGGAACTACGAGCAGTACTTC
. | TRBJ1-2 | . | TRBV29-1 | CSVEMSGVTNYGYTF | TGCAGCGTTGAAATGTCGGGGGTTACTAACTATGGCTACACCTTC
. | TRBJ2-5 | . | TRBV29-1 | CSAAPRGRAGIQETQYF | TGCAGCGCCGCTCCCCGGGGGCGAGCGGGAATACAAGAGACCCAGTACTTC
. | TRBJ1-2 | . | TRBV29-1 | CSVEEGRGDYGYTF | TGCAGCGTTGAAGAGGGCAGGGGTGACTATGGCTACACCTTC
. | TRBJ1-1 | TRBD1 | TRBV19 | CARTSQTGAGDTEAFF | TGTGCCAGGACGTCCCAGACAGGGGCAGGCGACACTGAAGCTTTCTTT
once | TRBJ2-1 | . | TRBV20-1 | CSASSNEQFF | TGCAGTGCTAGTTCCAATGAGCAGTTCTTC
few | TRBJ1-2 | TRBD1 | TRBV15 | CATSARTGGGGYTF | TGTGCCACCAGCGCCCGGACAGGAGGTGGTGGCTACACCTTC
many | TRBJ2-2 | TRBD2 | TRBV3-1 | CASSQRSGLAGGTGELFF | TGTGCCAGCAGCCAACGATCGGGACTAGCGGGGGGCACCGGGGAGCTGTTTTTT
. | TRBJ1-5 | TRBD1 | TRBV12-3/TRBV12-4 | CASISGGGQPQHF | TGTGCCAGCATATCAGGGGGCGGTCAGCCCCAGCATTTT
few | TRBJ2-2 | . | TRBV20-1 | CSARLGLGDTGELFF | TGCAGTGCGAGGTTAGGGCTAGGTGACACCGGGGAGCTGTTTTTT
. | TRBJ2-7 | TRBD2 | TRBV2 | CASSELTSGAYEQYF | TGTGCCAGCAGTGAGTTGACTAGCGGGGCCTACGAGCAGTACTTC
. | TRBJ2-1 | . | TRBV29-1 | CSVGGGDYNEQFF | TGCAGCGTTGGAGGCGGGGACTACAATGAGCAGTTCTTC
. | TRBJ1-5 | . | TRBV10-1 | CASSPLNRQPQHF | TGTGCCAGCAGTCCCCTAAACCGTCAGCCCCAGCATTTT
. | TRBJ2-5 | TRBD2 | TRBV20-1 | CSALAGGQETQYF | TGCAGTGCCCTAGCGGGGGGCCAAGAGACCCAGTACTTC
once | TRBJ2-7 | TRBD1 | TRBV10-3 | CAISEGTGAYEQYF | TGTGCCATCAGTGAGGGGACAGGAGCCTACGAGCAGTACTTC
once | TRBJ2-3 | TRBD2 | TRBV24-1 | CATSDRRAGERYF | TGTGCCACCAGTGACCGCAGGGCGGGAGAGCGGTATTTT
once | TRBJ2-7 | . | TRBV10-3 | CASSEQGYGYEQYF | TGTGCCAGCAGTGAGCAGGGTTATGGGTACGAGCAGTACTTC
. | TRBJ2-7 | TRBD2 | TRBV11-2 | CASSSRGRGRWDYEQYF | TGTGCCAGCAGCTCACGCGGGAGGGGGAGATGGGACTACGAGCAGTACTTC
. | TRBJ1-1 | . | TRBV19 | CASSISGTFNTEAFF | TGTGCCAGTAGTATCTCCGGGACATTTAACACTGAAGCTTTCTTT
many | TRBJ1-2 | . | TRBV10-1 | CASSEGGYTF | TGCGCCAGCAGTGAAGGTGGCTACACCTTC
. | TRBJ2-7 | . | TRBV19 | CASSILGYEQYF | TGTGCCAGTAGTATTTTAGGTTACGAGCAGTACTTC
few | TRBJ1-6 | . | TRBV7-2 | CASSPRTGSPLHF | TGTGCCAGCAGCCCTCGGACGGGATCACCCCTCCACTTT
. | TRBJ2-5 | . | TRBV10-3 | CAISERGETQYF | TGTGCCATCAGTGAGCGGGGGGAGACCCAGTACTTC
. | TRBJ2-5 | TRBD2 | TRBV28 | CASSRTGTIETQYF | TGTGCCAGCAGCAGAACCGGGACTATTGAGACCCAGTACTTC
. | TRBJ2-1 | . | TRBV5-1 | CASSLTAAGDNEQFF | TGCGCCAGCAGCTTGACCGCCGCTGGGGACAATGAGCAGTTCTTC
medium-sized | TRBJ2-3 | . | TRBV20-1 | CSARGQARSTDTQYF | TGCAGTGCTCGGGGCCAAGCACGTAGCACAGATACGCAGTATTTT
. | TRBJ2-3 | . | TRBV7-2 | CASSFSEGDTQYF | TGTGCCAGCAGCTTCTCGGAGGGGGATACGCAGTATTTT
. | TRBJ2-7 | TRBD1 | TRBV25-1 | CASSGGNRGGYEQYF | TGTGCCAGCAGTGGGGGGAACAGGGGTGGGTACGAGCAGTACTTC
. | TRBJ1-1 | . | TRBV11-2 | CASGPVGGEAFF | TGTGCCAGCGGACCAGTGGGGGGTGAAGCTTTCTTT
. | TRBJ1-3 | TRBD1 | TRBV2 | CASRPPGTGGNTIYF | TGTGCCAGCAGACCCCCCGGGACAGGCGGAAACACCATATATTTT
. | TRBJ2-7 | . | TRBV20-1 | CSATTFRDGGEQYF | TGCAGCGCTACAACATTCCGGGACGGGGGCGAGCAGTACTTC
. | TRBJ2-7 | . | TRBV7-3 | CASSSIPGYEQYF | TGTGCCAGCAGCTCAATCCCAGGGTACGAGCAGTACTTC
. | TRBJ2-5 | TRBD2 | TRBV20-1 | CSARGAGGETQYF | TGCAGTGCTAGAGGGGCGGGAGGGGAGACCCAGTACTTC
. | TRBJ2-7 | . | TRBV2 | CASSRGAHDEQYF | TGTGCCAGCAGTAGGGGGGCTCACGACGAGCAGTACTTC
. | TRBJ1-2 | . | TRBV20-1 | CSAPGTHGYTF | TGCAGTGCTCCCGGGACCCATGGCTACACCTTC
. | TRBJ2-2 | . | TRBV7-8 | CASSLLGTGELFF | TGTGCCAGCAGCTTACTTGGAACCGGGGAGCTGTTTTTT
. | TRBJ1-6 | . | TRBV7-8 | CASSLIQNSPLHF | TGTGCCAGCAGCTTAATACAGAATTCACCCCTCCACTTT
. | TRBJ2-7 | . | TRBV7-2 | CASSSRGGGLDEQYF | TGTGCCAGCAGCTCACGCGGGGGCGGGTTGGACGAGCAGTACTTC
. | TRBJ2-7 | . | TRBV7-3 | CASSPGQLRDEQYF | TGTGCCAGCAGCCCCGGACAGCTTCGGGACGAGCAGTACTTC
many | TRBJ1-3 | . | TRBV9 | CASSVEGISGNTIYF | TGTGCCAGCAGCGTAGAAGGGATCTCTGGAAACACCATATATTTT
once | TRBJ2-7 | . | TRBV2 | CASSESSYEQYF | TGTGCCAGCAGTGAAAGTAGCTACGAGCAGTACTTC